Listed below are T cell receptor beta chains from one sample, sequenced in a study of beta chain features in type 1 diabetes. Data came from immunoSEQ multiplex PCR; TCRdb stores just in-frame clones and leaves some out. The sample carries about 410,000 clones, approximately 15% recorded once. The sequencing sample was made of naive CD4+ T cells from blood. The receptors were sampled from a man between 25 and 39 years old in good health. CDR3s leave out the opening cysteine and the closing phenylalanine or tryptophan.

V: TRBV19; J: TRBJ2-7; CDR3: ASSMNRGDEQY
V: TRBV7-2; J: TRBJ2-3; CDR3: ASSSGQGNTDTQY
V: TRBV10-3; J: TRBJ1-6; CDR3: ATTGTGDSPLH
V: TRBV7-3; J: TRBJ2-3; CDR3: ASSLLGSSTDTQY
V: TRBV29-1; J: TRBJ2-3; CDR3: SVLAASTDTQY
V: TRBV29-1; J: TRBJ1-2; CDR3: SGTGDYGYT
V: TRBV30; J: TRBJ1-2; CDR3: AWRLTGGNGYT
V: TRBV5-4; J: TRBJ2-2; CDR3: ASSPRTRADTGELF
V: TRBV4-3; J: TRBJ2-7; CDR3: ASSQGQGTEQY
V: TRBV28; J: TRBJ2-5; CDR3: ASRQGSRETQY
V: TRBV7-2; J: TRBJ2-3; CDR3: ASTFGTSGPDTQY
V: TRBV30; J: TRBJ1-4; CDR3: AWSVGGLGEKLF
V: TRBV14; J: TRBJ2-5; CDR3: ASSQEASGETQY
V: TRBV21-1; J: TRBJ2-7; CDR3: AGTIGTYEQY
V: TRBV9; J: TRBJ2-4; CDR3: ASSPLGQKNIQY
V: TRBV2; J: TRBJ2-3; CDR3: ASRFDRDYSTDTQY
V: TRBV28; J: TRBJ2-5; CDR3: ASSSPLGGAKETQY
V: TRBV5-1; J: TRBJ2-5; CDR3: ASSMLTSGSGETQY
V: TRBV27; J: TRBJ2-3; CDR3: ASMTTDTQY
V: TRBV13; J: TRBJ2-3; CDR3: ASSSRTGGMDTQY
V: TRBV9; J: TRBJ2-5; CDR3: ASSADRGRETQY
V: TRBV2; J: TRBJ2-1; CDR3: ASIANEQF
V: TRBV7-2; J: TRBJ2-5; CDR3: ASSSDSEETQY
V: TRBV5-4; J: TRBJ1-1; CDR3: ASSLGWEAF
V: TRBV29-1; J: TRBJ1-2; CDR3: SVKPAIYGYT
V: TRBV19; J: TRBJ2-2; CDR3: ASRTRQYGELF
V: TRBV7-7; J: TRBJ2-5; CDR3: ASSPVSGAPSETQY
V: TRBV7-8; J: TRBJ2-3; CDR3: ASEQGASTDTQY
V: TRBV29-1; J: TRBJ1-3; CDR3: SVSVSGNTIY
V: TRBV10-3; J: TRBJ2-1; CDR3: AISESEAGWYNEQF
V: TRBV2; J: TRBJ1-1; CDR3: ASSEDGGTEAF
V: TRBV4-3; J: TRBJ2-3; CDR3: ASSLLGQDTQY
V: TRBV29-1; J: TRBJ1-3; CDR3: SVRGGSGNTIY
V: TRBV29-1; J: TRBJ1-2; CDR3: SIRVGHGYT
V: TRBV11-3; J: TRBJ1-3; CDR3: ASSSGPTGNTIY
V: TRBV4-1; J: TRBJ1-3; CDR3: ASSLSTGNTIY
V: TRBV5-6; J: TRBJ2-1; CDR3: ASSLFGTPNGEF
V: TRBV7-2; J: TRBJ2-3; CDR3: ASSLRSGSFSGVAQY
V: TRBV9; J: TRBJ2-2; CDR3: ASSVLDAYTGELF
V: TRBV7-2; J: TRBJ1-5; CDR3: ASSAGQGYQPQH
V: TRBV5-1; J: TRBJ2-7; CDR3: ASSRVGGVSYEQY
V: TRBV7-9; J: TRBJ1-5; CDR3: ASSLADGNQPQH
V: TRBV7-8; J: TRBJ2-3; CDR3: ASSSIPRGRWADTQY
V: TRBV28; J: TRBJ1-1; CDR3: ASSADANTEAF
V: TRBV29-1; J: TRBJ2-5; CDR3: SVDLGAVRGETQY
V: TRBV4-3; J: TRBJ2-1; CDR3: ASSQGTQRLVLQF
V: TRBV7-3; J: TRBJ2-1; CDR3: ASSLSITESYNEQF
V: TRBV7-6; J: TRBJ2-3; CDR3: ASSLAPSGSPDTQY
V: TRBV7-3; J: TRBJ2-1; CDR3: ASSLGGRAKYEQF
V: TRBV5-6; J: TRBJ1-5; CDR3: ASSLGQSSQPQH
V: TRBV4-3; J: TRBJ2-3; CDR3: ASSLLAGGPSPPTDTQY
V: TRBV7-9; J: TRBJ1-2; CDR3: ASSPSGRERGYT
V: TRBV7-9; J: TRBJ1-4; CDR3: ASNPRGASNEKLF